The clone carrying this T cell receptor (beta chain) turned up a few times. Its antigen remains unidentified. These data originate in a study of post-analysis software for immune sequencing data. Findings and limits, study-wide: Included in a set of about five TRBV segments more frequent in patients than controls were TRBV5-6, TRBV5-1 and TRBV20-1.

The library was made from cDNA and included unique molecular identifiers. TCRdb reprocessed the PCR reads with MiXCR, giving one entry per CDR3 protein. The table has some 690,000 distinct CDR3 sequences, over 45% seen once; the top ten hold 10% to 12%. Germline CDR1 SGHTA, CDR2 FQGNSA. The CDR3 is 17 residues long. V trimming: 5 bases; J trimming: 1 base; junction bases outside the gene matches: 9. Material for sequencing was blood. The receptor was derived from a girl aged 2-10 years with multiple sclerosis. This chain connects TRBV7-2 to TRBJ2-4; 9 positions match TRBD1. The CDR3 nucleotides are TGTGCCAGCAGCCCCGGACAGGGGACGGGGGCCAAAAACATTCAGTACTTC. Translating it yields CASSPGQGTGAKNIQYF.